This passage covers 7 T cell receptor beta chains from one sample sequenced in a study of shared clonotypes between healthy human individuals (dated by TCRdb to the early 2020s). The library was produced with the immunoSEQ multiplex PCR assay. This immuneACCESS table, as held by TCRdb, lists in-frame sequences with V and J called but not all clones. Of the missing ones, under half trace to an unresolved V gene in checked studies; the others have no known cause. In this sample the table shows fewer than 1 million clones, roughly 96% of which occur a single time. 0.2% to 0.25% of the sample is held by the ten biggest clonotypes. CD8 naive samples were obtained by positive selection for CCR7 among CD45RO-negative cells, yielding a CD45RA+CCR7+ population from which TemRA cells were excluded. Sequenced sample: naive CD8+ T cells sorted from blood. Per the publication, the cell subset or site label means: CD45RA+CCR7+. All receptors come from a man aged 25 to 40 in good health.

The V call is TRBV28, the J call TRBJ2-1, with D possibly TRBD2 on 5 matching bases. The CDR3 totals 14 residues. V was shortened by 4 bases and J by 9 bases, with 16 bases between the two germline ends. Germline assignment: CDR1 MDHEN and CDR2 SYDVKM. This chain's CDR3 is CASSSLTLAGEQFF. CDR3 nucleotides: TGTGCCAGCAGTTCGTTGACTTTGGCGGGTGAGCAGTTCTTC.

The chain carries TRBV6-5 and TRBJ2-7, with unresolved D. The CDR3 sequence is 12 residues long. The V end lost 5 bases, the J end lost 4 bases, and 9 bases lay between the germline ends. Germline V gene data show CDR1 as MNHEY and CDR2 as SVGAGI. This CDR3 reads CASSPNGYEQYF. The CDR3 DNA is TGTGCCAGCAGTCCTAATGGGTACGAGCAGTACTTC.

The chain employs TRBV18 and TRBJ1-5, with D unclear. V shed 2 bases and J shed 4 bases, with 9 bases lying between them. Germline V CDR1 and CDR2: KGHSH, LQKENI. CDR3 length: 14 residues. The chain's CDR3 is CASSPEVWNQPQHF. The CDR3 nucleotides read TGTGCCAGCTCACCAGAGGTTTGGAATCAGCCCCAGCATTTT.

This clone was counted a single time. The V call is TRBV18, the J call TRBJ1-2, with D perhaps TRBD1 (6 bases). The V end was cut by 3 bases, the J end by 7 bases, with 15 bases between. The CDR3 sequence is 14 residues long. Germline values: CDR1 KGHSH, CDR2 LQKENI. The DNA of the CDR3 is TGTGCCAGCTCACCCTGGTCGGGGGCTAGTGGCTACACCTTC. It is translated as CASSPWSGASGYTF.

The rearrangement joins TRBV7-6 to TRBJ2-3, with 8 bases that match TRBD2. Germline V gene sequence: CDR1 SGHVS, CDR2 FNYEAQ. CDR3 length: 16 residues. With V trimmed by 1 base and J by 0 bases, 3 bases remained unmatched. CDR3 DNA: TGTGCCAGCAGCTTAGGGCCTAGCGGGAGCACAGATACGCAGTATTTT. It encodes CASSLGPSGSTDTQYF.

The rearrangement uses TRBV29-1 and TRBJ2-1; D possibly corresponds to TRBD2 (6 bases). Germline V gene data show CDR1 as SQVTM and CDR2 as ANQGSEA. Trimming shortened V by 0 bases and J by 5 bases, and 14 bases separated the two germline ends. This CDR3 comprises 15 residues. The CDR3 loop reads CSVEDFGRVDNEQFF. DNA of the CDR3: TGCAGCGTTGAAGATTTCGGGAGAGTCGACAATGAGCAGTTCTTC.

V gene TRBV27 combines with J gene TRBJ2-1; D gene uncertain. V was trimmed by 5 bases and J by 0 bases, leaving 8 bases between them. CDR1 is MNHEY, CDR2 SMNVEV, per germline (reference sequence). The CDR3 totals 14 residues. The CDR3 spells CASSDPTSYNEQFF. Here the CDR3 DNA reads TGTGCCAGCAGTGACCCGACCTCCTACAATGAGCAGTTCTTC.